This TCR beta chain stems from a study of blood T cell repertoires in COVID-19. At the level of the study: Specimens from acute and convalescent COVID-19 originated in the United States, Italy and Spain. From T cells, B-cell-depleted T cells, or PBMCs came the material, which was cDNA or gDNA.

In the original workflow: For nucleated cells, counts were estimated from reference gene primer amplification. Repertoires were generated with immunoSEQ multiplex PCR, while TCRdb's copy carries only in-frame clones and drops some. The V and J calls and clone size are taken from that table; D and trimming were inferred from the DNA. The sample has around 100,000 clones; roughly 84% are singletons. V was pared by 5 bases and J by 0 bases, with 7 bases between. CDR3 length: 13 amino acids. Germline V lookup: CDR1 SEHNR, CDR2 FQNEAQ (reference sequence). This clonotype was obtained from a man aged 65 to 79 with active or convalescent COVID-19. Sequencing was performed on peripheral blood. This chain links TRBV7-9 with TRBJ1-1, with no clear D. CDR3: CASSQQMNTEAFF. The CDR3 coding sequence is TGTGCCAGCAGCCAACAGATGAACACTGAAGCTTTCTTT.